This is a list of T cell receptor beta chains from one sample in a study of CD8+CD57+ T cells in acquired aplastic anemia. TCRdb itself ran the reads through MiXCR, one entry per CDR3 protein. The sample lists about 150,000 distinct CDR3 sequences, about 50% occurring once. Material for sequencing was sorted CD4+, CD8+, or CD8+CD57+ T cells (not recorded which) from PBMCs. The source is a human donor with aplastic anemia. CDR3s leave out the opening cysteine and the closing phenylalanine or tryptophan. The D gene is left open where the match is weak. Some rows mark clone size as missing; the rest say once, few, many or name a class of expanded clone.

j_call	clone_size	cdr3_length	d_call	v_call	cdr3_aa
TRBJ1-1	-	13	TRBD1	TRBV9	ASSAPQGANTEAF
TRBJ2-1	-	13	-	TRBV10-3	AACTPSSSYNEQF
TRBJ2-7	few	18	TRBD2	TRBV14	ASSQGSPKRGGLNSYEQY
TRBJ2-7	-	11	-	TRBV19	ASSTIPSYEQY
TRBJ2-2	-	12	-	TRBV2	ASKYVANTGELF
TRBJ2-7	many	12	-	TRBV6-1	ASSERVRVYEQY
TRBJ2-7	once	13	TRBD2	TRBV20-1	SAKLAGGPFHEQY
TRBJ2-1	-	15	TRBD2	TRBV7-6	ASSFKLAGGPGNEQF
TRBJ1-1	-	14	-	TRBV25-1	ARDLLRSRDTTEAF
TRBJ2-7	-	12	-	TRBV10-3	ASSDLTRAYEQY
TRBJ1-6	-	11	-	TRBV6-1	ASRGRNNSPLH
TRBJ2-1	many	14	-	TRBV7-8	ASSQKDHSSYNEQF
TRBJ2-7	-	11	TRBD1	TRBV24-1	ATSARTGYEQY
TRBJ2-1	many	13	TRBD2	TRBV20-1	SAIDGLAGGHEQF
TRBJ2-7	-	11	-	TRBV7-2	ASSLHPQYEQY
TRBJ2-3	-	12	-	TRBV20-1	SASAPGQKNTQY
TRBJ1-6	many	15	-	TRBV7-8	ASNSRSLSSYNSPLH
TRBJ1-1	once	12	-	TRBV6-4	ASRPDGLNTEAF
TRBJ1-2	-	15	TRBD1	TRBV15	ATSPIARTGGAYGYT
TRBJ1-2	many	13	-	TRBV6-2/TRBV6-3	ASSYFPGTNYGYT
TRBJ2-1	-	11	TRBD2	TRBV20-1	SARDRDYSEQF
TRBJ2-5	-	13	-	TRBV4-2	ASSFHGTPGETQY
TRBJ1-2	-	12	-	TRBV20-1	SARNGGALEGYT
TRBJ1-6	many	12	-	TRBV5-4	ASTLGGGGSPLH
TRBJ2-7	once	17	TRBD2	TRBV7-3	ASSLIWGTAGGPTYEQY
TRBJ1-2	many	13	TRBD1	TRBV5-1	ASGQSGTGSYGYT
TRBJ2-7	-	13	-	TRBV19	ASSIRQTSSYGQY
TRBJ1-5	-	12	-	TRBV2	ASSESHSNQPQH
TRBJ2-1	-	10	-	TRBV5-8	ASSSDSNEQF
TRBJ2-7	few	12	-	TRBV7-3	ASSLSGGSYEQY
TRBJ1-1	few	12	-	TRBV24-1	ATSEDDTNTEAF
TRBJ2-1	-	11	TRBD2	TRBV20-1	KTSGQTSSEQF